This TCR beta chain originates from a study of T cells in localized non-small cell lung cancer (dated by TCRdb to 2020 to 2021). The study in broad terms: The study examined T cell repertoires in 200 to 250 patients with early-stage NSCLC and compared tumors with uninvolved tumor-adjacent lungs. All 236 NSCLC patients in the cohort were treatment-naive and had localized lung tumors that were resected. The mean age of the NSCLC patients was about 67 years, with fewer than 150 men and 95 to 110 women. Broad study findings and their caveats: Because multi-region sequencing of the tumors was not done, intratumor heterogeneity could not be ruled out. Because of the exploratory design, TCR variables were selected using unadjusted p-values without false-discovery rate correction. A median of about 55 of the top 100 tumor clones were detected in paired uninvolved adjacent lung, and about 29 of these tumor clones were also found among the top 100 clones of the paired uninvolved adjacent lung. Higher T cell density in blood was associated with longer overall survival, whereas higher clonality in adjacent lung was associated with shorter survival. Uninvolved tumor-adjacent lung showed the highest T cell clonality, higher than tumor, which suggests more focused antigenic responses in the uninvolved tumor-adjacent lung.

Uninvolved adjacent lung was sampled at least 2 cm away from the tumor margin, and two independent pathologists confirmed that the tissue had no atypia. At diagnosis, peripheral blood, uninvolved tumor-adjacent lung and tumor were collected and were preserved as a mix of fresh-frozen and FFPE material. TCR beta CDR3 regions were sequenced from DNA using the immunoSEQ Assay. In the source study's methods: T cell density was computed as TCR beta template counts normalized to usable DNA estimated by amplifying housekeeping genes. Richness was estimated with the preseqR package, extrapolating to 400,000 templates for PBMC samples and 120,000 templates for tissue samples. Clonality was defined by subtracting Pielou's evenness from one. Differential abundance testing on productive amino-acid clonotypes, with a minimum total count of 5 and an alpha of 0.1, was used to identify tissue-enriched TCRs. The Jaccard Index and the Morisita Overlap Index were used to measure repertoire overlap between compartments. GLIPH grouped TCR beta CDR3s together with public tetramer-defined viral CDR3s, and a viral motif had to include at least three viral sequences and show V-gene enrichment. TCRdb mirrors the immuneACCESS table, restricted to in-frame sequences. Some clones are absent from its copies; in checked studies, under half trace to an unresolved V gene, and the reason for the others is unknown. V and J calls plus clone size are reproduced from that table; the DNA served to infer D and trimming. The sample table lists approximately 1,500 clones, approximately 18% of them with a count of one. The top ten clones comprise around 18% of the sample.

The CDR3 covers 14 residues, taking in both the cysteine and the phenylalanine. Just CDR3 DNA is preserved here, 42 bases in frame from base 1. From a lookup of the germline V gene, CDR1 and CDR2 are MNHGY and SAAAGT. The junction shows trimming of 3 bases on V and 9 bases on J, plus 15 bases between the germline ends. On this clone itself: Its antigen is currently not known. Qualities for individual bases were not recorded, and no much larger clone is one base off.

This TCR was sampled from a male donor at least 60 years old with stage III squamous cell lung carcinoma. The chain is encoded by TRBV6-8 joined to TRBJ2-4, with the D segment identity uncertain. The sample in question was normal lung tissue next to the tumor, obtained before any cancer treatment. The CDR3 loop reads CASSYRAPGAIQYF. The nucleotide sequence is TGTGCCAGCAGTTATCGGGCCCCAGGAGCCATTCAGTACTTC.